This paragraph reports one TCR beta chain. This specimen comes from a study of blood T cell repertoires in COVID-19. This CDR3 spans 18 amino acids. CDR1 and CDR2 from the germline V gene are MNHNY and SVGAGI (reference sequence). The V end was cut by 5 bases, the J end by 0 bases, with 20 bases between. In the authors' workflow: Researchers report that nucleated cell counts were estimated from reference gene primer amplification. The data were produced by immunoSEQ multiplex PCR, yet TCRdb's version contains in-frame clones alone and is incomplete. V and J calls and clone size come straight from that table; D and trimming were deduced from the DNA. The sample includes more than 250,000 clones, approximately 89% of them seen just once.

The clonotype originates from a woman in her twenties or thirties who had recovered from COVID-19. This chain joins TRBV6-6 and TRBJ1-5; D is possibly TRBD1 (5 bases). Source material: PBMCs or T cells enriched from blood (not recorded which). CDR3 sequence: CASSPNRTPGYSNQPQHF. CDR3 sequence (DNA): TGTGCCAGCAGTCCAAACCGGACACCCGGGTATAGCAATCAGCCCCAGCATTTT.